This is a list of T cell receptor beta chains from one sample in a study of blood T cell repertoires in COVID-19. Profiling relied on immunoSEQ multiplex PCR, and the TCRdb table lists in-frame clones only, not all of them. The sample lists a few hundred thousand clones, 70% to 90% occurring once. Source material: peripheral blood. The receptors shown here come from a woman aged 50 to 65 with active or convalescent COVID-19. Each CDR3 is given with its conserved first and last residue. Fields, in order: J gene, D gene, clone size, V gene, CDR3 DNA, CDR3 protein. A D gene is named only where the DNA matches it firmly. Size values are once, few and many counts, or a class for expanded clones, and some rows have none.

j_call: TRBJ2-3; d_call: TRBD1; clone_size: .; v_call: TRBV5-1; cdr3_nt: TGCGCCAGCAGCTTAGTCCCGGGACAGGACTCCACAGATACGCAGTATTTT; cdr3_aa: CASSLVPGQDSTDTQYF
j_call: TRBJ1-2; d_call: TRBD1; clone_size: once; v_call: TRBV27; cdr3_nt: TGTGCCAGCAGTCTCTGGGGACAGGGCAACTATGGCTACACCTTC; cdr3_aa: CASSLWGQGNYGYTF
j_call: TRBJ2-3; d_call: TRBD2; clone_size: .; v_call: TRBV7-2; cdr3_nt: TGTGCCAGCAGCATACTAGCGGGAACTAGCACAGATACGCAGTATTTT; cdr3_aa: CASSILAGTSTDTQYF
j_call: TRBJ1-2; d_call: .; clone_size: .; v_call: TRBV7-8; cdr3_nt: TGTGCCAGCAGCAAGCAGCGCGACGGTTACGGCTACACCTTC; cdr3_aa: CASSKQRDGYGYTF
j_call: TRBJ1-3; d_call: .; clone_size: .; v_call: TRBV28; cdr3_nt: TGTGCCAGCAGTTTCCGGACAGAGTTGTCTGGAAACACCATATATTTT; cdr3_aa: CASSFRTELSGNTIYF
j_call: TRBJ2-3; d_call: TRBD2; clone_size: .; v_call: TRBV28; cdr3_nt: TGTGCCAGCAGTTCCATAGCGGGAGCGCTCGGGGATACGCAGTATTTT; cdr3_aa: CASSSIAGALGDTQYF
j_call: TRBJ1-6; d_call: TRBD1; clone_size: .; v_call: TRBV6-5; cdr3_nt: TGTGCCAGCAGCCGCACAGGGGGTAAATCACCCCTCCACTTT; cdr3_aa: CASSRTGGKSPLHF
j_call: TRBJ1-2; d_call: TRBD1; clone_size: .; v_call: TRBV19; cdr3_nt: TGTGCCAGTACCAACCCGGGACAGGGTATCTATGGCTACACCTTC; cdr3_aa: CASTNPGQGIYGYTF
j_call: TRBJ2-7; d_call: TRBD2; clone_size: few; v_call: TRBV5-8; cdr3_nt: TGTGCCAGCAGCCATACTAGCGGGAGCGGATACGAGCAGTACTTC; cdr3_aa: CASSHTSGSGYEQYF
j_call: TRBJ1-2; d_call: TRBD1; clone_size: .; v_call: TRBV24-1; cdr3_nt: TGTGCCACCAGTGAAGCAGGGGGTAATGGCTACACCTTC; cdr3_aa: CATSEAGGNGYTF
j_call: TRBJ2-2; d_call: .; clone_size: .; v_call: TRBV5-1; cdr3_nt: TGCGCCAGCAGCTTGCAACAGATAAACACCGGGGAGCTGTTTTTT; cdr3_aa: CASSLQQINTGELFF
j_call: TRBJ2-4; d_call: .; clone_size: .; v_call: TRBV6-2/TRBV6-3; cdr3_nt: TGTGCCAGCAGCCAAGGGCTTAACAGGGAGCTCAACATTCAGTACTTC; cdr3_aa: CASSQGLNRELNIQYF
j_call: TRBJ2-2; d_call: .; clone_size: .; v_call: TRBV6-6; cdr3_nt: TGTGCCAGCAGTCCATACGCGGGGTACACCGGGGAGCTGTTTTTT; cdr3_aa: CASSPYAGYTGELFF
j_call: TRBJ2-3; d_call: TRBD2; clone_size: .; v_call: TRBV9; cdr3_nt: TGTGCCAGCAGCGAAACTAGCGGCGCGCGTGATACGCAGTATTTT; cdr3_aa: CASSETSGARDTQYF
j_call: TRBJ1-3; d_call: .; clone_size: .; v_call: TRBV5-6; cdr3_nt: TGTGCCAGCAGCCCTCTGACCGTGGGGCCGAGTGGAAACACCATATATTTT; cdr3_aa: CASSPLTVGPSGNTIYF
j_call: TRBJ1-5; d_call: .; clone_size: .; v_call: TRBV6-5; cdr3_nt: TGTGCCAGTATAGCATACAGGGTAGGGCAGCCCCAGCATTTT; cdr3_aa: CASIAYRVGQPQHF
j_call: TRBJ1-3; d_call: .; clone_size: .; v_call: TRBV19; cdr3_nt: TGTGCCAGTAGTCGCCCGGGGGAGAACACCATATATTTT; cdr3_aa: CASSRPGENTIYF
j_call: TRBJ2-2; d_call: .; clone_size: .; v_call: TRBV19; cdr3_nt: TGTGCCAGTACCACAGGGTGGGGAACCGGGGAGCTGTTTTTT; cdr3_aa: CASTTGWGTGELFF
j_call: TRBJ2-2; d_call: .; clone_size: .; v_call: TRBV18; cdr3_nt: TGTGCCAGCTCACCACTAGCTTTGGCCGGGGAGCTGTTTTTT; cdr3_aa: CASSPLALAGELFF
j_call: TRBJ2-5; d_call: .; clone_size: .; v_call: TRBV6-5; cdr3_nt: TGTGCCAGCAGTTACTTGACAGCCCAAGAGACCCAGTACTTC; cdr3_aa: CASSYLTAQETQYF
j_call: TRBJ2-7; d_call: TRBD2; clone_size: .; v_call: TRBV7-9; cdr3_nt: TGTGCCAGCAGCTTCACTAGCGGGAGATCACGCTACGAGCAGTACTTC; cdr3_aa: CASSFTSGRSRYEQYF
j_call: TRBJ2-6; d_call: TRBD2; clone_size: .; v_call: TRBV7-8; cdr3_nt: TGTGCCAGCAGCTTAGCGGGGATTACTAGCGGGAGGGCCTCTGGGGCCAACGTCCTGACTTTC; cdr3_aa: CASSLAGITSGRASGANVLTF
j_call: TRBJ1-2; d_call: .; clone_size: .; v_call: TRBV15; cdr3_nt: TGTGCCACCAAGGCTTCGGGGGTTGGGAACTATGGCTACACCTTC; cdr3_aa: CATKASGVGNYGYTF
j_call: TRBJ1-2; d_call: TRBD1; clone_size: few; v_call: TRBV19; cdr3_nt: TGTGCCAGTAGTCCGACAGGGGGCCTTGGCTACACCTTC; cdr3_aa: CASSPTGGLGYTF
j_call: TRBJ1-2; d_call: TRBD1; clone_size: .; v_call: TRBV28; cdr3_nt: TGTGCCAGCAGTCCTGGGGACAGGGGTAACTATGGCTACACCTTC; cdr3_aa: CASSPGDRGNYGYTF
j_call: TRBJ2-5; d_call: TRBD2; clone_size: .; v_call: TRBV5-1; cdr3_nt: TGCGCCAGCAGACGGGGACTAGCCGAAGAGACCCAGTACTTC; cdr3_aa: CASRRGLAEETQYF
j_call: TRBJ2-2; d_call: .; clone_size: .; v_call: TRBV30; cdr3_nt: TGTGCCTGGAGTCAAGGGGTCACCGGGGAGCTGTTTTTT; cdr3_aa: CAWSQGVTGELFF
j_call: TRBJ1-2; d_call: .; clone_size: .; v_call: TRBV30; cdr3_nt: TGTGCCTGGACCACGGACAGCTATGGCTACACCTTC; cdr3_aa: CAWTTDSYGYTF
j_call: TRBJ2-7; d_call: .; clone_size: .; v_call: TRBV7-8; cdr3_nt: TGTGCCAGCAGCTTAGCGAGGGTAGTAAGGGTATACGAGCAGTACTTC; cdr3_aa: CASSLARVVRVYEQYF
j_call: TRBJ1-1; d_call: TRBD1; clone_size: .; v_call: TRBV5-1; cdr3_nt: TGCGCCAGCAGCTTAGGACAGGGGGGACTGAACACTGAAGCTTTCTTT; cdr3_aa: CASSLGQGGLNTEAFF
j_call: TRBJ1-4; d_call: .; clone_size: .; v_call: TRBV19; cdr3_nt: TGTGCCAGTAGTATAGGAGGGAGGCGCAATGAAAAACTGTTTTTT; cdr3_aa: CASSIGGRRNEKLFF
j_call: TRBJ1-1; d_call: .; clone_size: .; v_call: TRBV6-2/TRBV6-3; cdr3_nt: TGTGCCAGCAGCCATACAGCGAACACTGAAGCTTTCTTT; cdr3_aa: CASSHTANTEAFF
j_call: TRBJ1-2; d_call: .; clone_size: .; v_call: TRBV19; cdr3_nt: TGTGCCAGTAGTACCGACAGAGGAGCTAACTATGGCTACACCTTC; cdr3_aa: CASSTDRGANYGYTF
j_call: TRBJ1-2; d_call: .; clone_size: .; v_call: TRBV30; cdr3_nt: TGTGCCTGGGGTCCCAGGGTATGGGATGGCTACACCTTC; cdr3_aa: CAWGPRVWDGYTF
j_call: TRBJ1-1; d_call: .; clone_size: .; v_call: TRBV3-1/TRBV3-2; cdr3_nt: TGTGCCAGCAGCCAAGGGCGGGAGGGGCCCACTGAAGCTTTCTTT; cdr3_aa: CASSQGREGPTEAFF
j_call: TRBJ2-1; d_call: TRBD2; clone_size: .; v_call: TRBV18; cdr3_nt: TGTGCCAGCTCACCAGTTAGCGGGTTAAATGAGCAGTTCTTC; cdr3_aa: CASSPVSGLNEQFF
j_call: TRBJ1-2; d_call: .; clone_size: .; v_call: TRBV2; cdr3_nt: TGTGCCAGCAGTGAGGGGCAGGGGCTCTATGGCTACACCTTC; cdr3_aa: CASSEGQGLYGYTF
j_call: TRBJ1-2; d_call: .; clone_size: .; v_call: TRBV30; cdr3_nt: TGTGCCTGGAGTTGGTTGGGGAGAGAACACTATGGCTACACCTTC; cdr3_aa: CAWSWLGREHYGYTF
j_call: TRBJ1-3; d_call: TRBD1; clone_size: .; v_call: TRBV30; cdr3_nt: TGTGCCTGGAGTCAGGGGGTTTCCTTTGGAAACACCATATATTTT; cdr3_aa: CAWSQGVSFGNTIYF
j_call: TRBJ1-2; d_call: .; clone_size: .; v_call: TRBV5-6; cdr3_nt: TGTGCCAGCAGCTTGGTCCAACGACAGGACTATGGCTACACCTTC; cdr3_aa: CASSLVQRQDYGYTF
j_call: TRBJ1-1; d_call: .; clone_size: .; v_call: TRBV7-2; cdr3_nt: TGTGCCAGCAGCTTAGAACGTTCGGCTGAAGCTTTCTTT; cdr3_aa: CASSLERSAEAFF
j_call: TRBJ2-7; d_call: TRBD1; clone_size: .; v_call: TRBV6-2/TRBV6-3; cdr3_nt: TGTGCCAGCAGTTATTCGGACAGGGACAACTACGAGCAGTACTTC; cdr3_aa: CASSYSDRDNYEQYF
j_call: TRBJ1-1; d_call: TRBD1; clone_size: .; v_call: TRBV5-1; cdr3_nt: TGCGCCAGCAGCCCCCGACAGGGGCCGATTTCCACTGAAGCTTTCTTT; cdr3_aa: CASSPRQGPISTEAFF
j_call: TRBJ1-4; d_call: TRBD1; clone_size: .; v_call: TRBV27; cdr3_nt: TGTGCCAGCAGTAACCTCAACAGGGGGGGAGGTGAAAAACTGTTTTTT; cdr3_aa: CASSNLNRGGGEKLFF
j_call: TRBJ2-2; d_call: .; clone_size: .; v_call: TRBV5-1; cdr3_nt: TGCGCCAGCAGCTTCGGGACCGGGGAGCTGTTTTTT; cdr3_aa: CASSFGTGELFF
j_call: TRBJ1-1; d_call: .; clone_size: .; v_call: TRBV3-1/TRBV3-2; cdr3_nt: TGTGCCAGCAGTGCCGGGAGAAACACTGAAGCTTTCTTT; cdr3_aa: CASSAGRNTEAFF